This T cell receptor beta chain was obtained from a study of glioma-infiltrating T cells. There are 17 residues in the CDR3. The junction had 13 bases not matched to a gene; V was cut back by 3 bases and J by 7 bases. Germline lookup yields CDR1 SEHNR and CDR2 FQNEAQ (reference sequence). Amplification of TCR alpha and beta CDR3 regions from RNA used iRepertoire nested multiplex PCR. TCRdb re-called the multiplex PCR reads through MiXCR, storing one row per CDR3 protein. The sample holds more than 350,000 distinct CDR3 sequences; approximately 42% are singletons and the top ten take around 13%. The sequenced material came from glioma tissue, nonneoplastic brain tissue, or PBMCs (not recorded which). The clonotype comes from a human donor with low-grade glioma or glioblastoma, undergoing nonglioma brain surgery, or in good health (not recorded which). The chain joins TRBV7-9 to TRBJ2-1; 9 bases line up with TRBD2. CDR3 in amino acids: CASSFHRVGLANNEQFF. The CDR3 nucleotides read TGTGCCAGCAGCTTCCACCGGGTCGGACTAGCGAATAATGAGCAGTTCTTC.